Listed below are T cell receptor beta chains from one sample, sequenced in a study of T cell changes during pregnancy in multiple sclerosis. Only in-frame clones appear in the TCRdb table, and some are missing; sequencing was by immunoSEQ multiplex PCR. The sample records approximately 84,000 clones, about 94% being singletons. The source material was peripheral blood, sampled in the second trimester of pregnancy. All receptors come from a female donor in good health, enrolled as a control in a pregnancy study. Both conserved end residues are trimmed from each CDR3. Each record gives: V gene, J gene, D gene, CDR3 protein. D genes are given only for firm matches.

v_gene: TRBV6-1; j_gene: TRBJ1-1; d_gene: -; CDR3aa: ASSEPRIEAF
v_gene: TRBV9; j_gene: TRBJ1-3; d_gene: -; CDR3aa: ATTRNSGNTIY
v_gene: TRBV28; j_gene: TRBJ1-5; d_gene: TRBD1; CDR3aa: ASKPLGQGNQPQH
v_gene: TRBV29-1; j_gene: TRBJ2-2; d_gene: TRBD1; CDR3aa: SVARGPGGELF
v_gene: TRBV6-1; j_gene: TRBJ2-1; d_gene: TRBD1; CDR3aa: ASSGQGRLVSNEQF
v_gene: TRBV6-6; j_gene: TRBJ2-2; d_gene: TRBD1; CDR3aa: ASSRTGKNTGELF
v_gene: TRBV6-1; j_gene: TRBJ2-7; d_gene: TRBD2; CDR3aa: ASSSGDYYEQY
v_gene: TRBV29-1; j_gene: TRBJ2-7; d_gene: -; CDR3aa: SVVPDSTIYEQY
v_gene: TRBV5-4; j_gene: TRBJ1-4; d_gene: TRBD1; CDR3aa: ASSLGQENEKLF
v_gene: TRBV28; j_gene: TRBJ2-7; d_gene: -; CDR3aa: ASNEQGMAYEQY
v_gene: TRBV4-2; j_gene: TRBJ1-3; d_gene: -; CDR3aa: ASSQGAAARGNTIY
v_gene: TRBV5-8; j_gene: TRBJ1-2; d_gene: -; CDR3aa: ASSLTRGGGYT
v_gene: TRBV30; j_gene: TRBJ1-1; d_gene: -; CDR3aa: AWVRDTEAF
v_gene: TRBV28; j_gene: TRBJ2-6; d_gene: TRBD1; CDR3aa: ASRPDRVGGANVLT
v_gene: TRBV10-3; j_gene: TRBJ2-7; d_gene: TRBD1; CDR3aa: AISESMVQGFDEQY
v_gene: TRBV6-5; j_gene: TRBJ2-7; d_gene: -; CDR3aa: ASSYSRGPNEQY
v_gene: TRBV28; j_gene: TRBJ2-4; d_gene: TRBD2; CDR3aa: ASVTSGNKNIQY
v_gene: TRBV5-1; j_gene: TRBJ1-1; d_gene: -; CDR3aa: ASSLTRVGTEAF
v_gene: TRBV28; j_gene: TRBJ1-4; d_gene: -; CDR3aa: ASRQPPGHALF
v_gene: TRBV28; j_gene: TRBJ2-7; d_gene: TRBD1; CDR3aa: ASSFWTGPNYEQY
v_gene: TRBV28; j_gene: TRBJ2-7; d_gene: TRBD2; CDR3aa: ASILSGSSSYEQY
v_gene: TRBV6-5; j_gene: TRBJ2-7; d_gene: -; CDR3aa: ASSYNRESEQY
v_gene: TRBV6-5; j_gene: TRBJ2-6; d_gene: -; CDR3aa: ASSYSTDPGANVLT
v_gene: TRBV4-1; j_gene: TRBJ2-1; d_gene: TRBD1; CDR3aa: ASSQPTGAPSYNEQF
v_gene: TRBV30; j_gene: TRBJ1-2; d_gene: -; CDR3aa: ALDLGRYGYT
v_gene: TRBV7-2; j_gene: TRBJ2-1; d_gene: TRBD2; CDR3aa: ASNRASGSADEQF
v_gene: TRBV4-2; j_gene: TRBJ1-2; d_gene: -; CDR3aa: ASSQEAGTTMFGYT
v_gene: TRBV5-1; j_gene: TRBJ2-7; d_gene: TRBD1; CDR3aa: ASSAPTGLSEQY
v_gene: TRBV29-1; j_gene: TRBJ2-3; d_gene: -; CDR3aa: SVSEGTDTQY